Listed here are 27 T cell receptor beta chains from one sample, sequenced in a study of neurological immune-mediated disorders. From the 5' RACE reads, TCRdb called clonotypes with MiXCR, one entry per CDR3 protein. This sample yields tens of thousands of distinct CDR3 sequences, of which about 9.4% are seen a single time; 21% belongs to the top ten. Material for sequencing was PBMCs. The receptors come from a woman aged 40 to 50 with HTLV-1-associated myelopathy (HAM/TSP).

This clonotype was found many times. The CDR3 nucleotides read TGTGCCAGCAGTTACTGGGGGGACGAGCAGTACTTC. Protein sequence: CASSYWGDEQYF. This rearrangement joins TRBV6-2 or TRBV6-3 to TRBJ2-7; TRBD2 is a possible D gene (6 bases). Germline-derived CDR1 and CDR2 are MNHEY and SVGEGT. The CDR3 is made up of 12 amino acids. V was shortened by 1 base and J by 5 bases, with 6 bases between the two germline ends.

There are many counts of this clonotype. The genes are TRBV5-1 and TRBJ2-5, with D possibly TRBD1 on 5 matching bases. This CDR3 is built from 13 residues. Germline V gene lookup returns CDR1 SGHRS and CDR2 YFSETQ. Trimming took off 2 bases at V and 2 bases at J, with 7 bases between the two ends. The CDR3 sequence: CASSFAGQETQYF. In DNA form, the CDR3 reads TGCGCCAGCAGCTTCGCAGGGCAAGAGACCCAGTACTTC.

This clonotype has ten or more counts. CDR3 in DNA: TGCGCCAGCAGCCAAGTACAGGGGCGGAACGAGCAGTACTTC. This translates into CASSQVQGRNEQYF. The chain employs TRBV4-3 and TRBJ2-7, with TRBD1 matching 7 bases. CDR1 and CDR2 from the germline V gene are LGHNA and YSLEER. With V trimmed by 1 base and J by 5 bases, 5 bases remained unmatched. This CDR3 region has 14 residues.

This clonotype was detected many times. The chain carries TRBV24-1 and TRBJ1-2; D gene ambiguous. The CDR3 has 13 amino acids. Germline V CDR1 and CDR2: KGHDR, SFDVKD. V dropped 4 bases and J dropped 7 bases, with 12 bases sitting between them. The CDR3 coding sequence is TGTGCCACCAGTGAAAACAGTGGAGGTGGCTACACCTTC. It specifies CATSENSGGGYTF.

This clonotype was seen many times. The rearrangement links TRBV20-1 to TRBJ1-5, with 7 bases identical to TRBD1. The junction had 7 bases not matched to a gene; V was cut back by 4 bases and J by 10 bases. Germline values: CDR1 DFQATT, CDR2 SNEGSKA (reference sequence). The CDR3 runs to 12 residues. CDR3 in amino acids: CSATEGAKPQHF. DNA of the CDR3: TGCAGTGCTACGGAGGGGGCAAAACCCCAGCATTTT.

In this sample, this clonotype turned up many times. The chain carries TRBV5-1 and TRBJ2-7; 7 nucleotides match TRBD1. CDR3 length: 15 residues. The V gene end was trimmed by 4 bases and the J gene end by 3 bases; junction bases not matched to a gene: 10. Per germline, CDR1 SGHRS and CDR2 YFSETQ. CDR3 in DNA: TGCGCCAGCAGCACGGGACAGACCTCCTACTACGAGCAGTACTTC. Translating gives CASSTGQTSYYEQYF.

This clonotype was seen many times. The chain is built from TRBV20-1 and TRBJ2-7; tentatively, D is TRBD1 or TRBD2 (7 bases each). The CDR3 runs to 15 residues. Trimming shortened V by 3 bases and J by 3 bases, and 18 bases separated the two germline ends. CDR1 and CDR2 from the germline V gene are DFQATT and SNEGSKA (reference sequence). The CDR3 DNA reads TGCAGTGCTAGCCCCGGGGGGACAGTAAGCTACGAGCAGTACTTC. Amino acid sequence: CSASPGGTVSYEQYF.

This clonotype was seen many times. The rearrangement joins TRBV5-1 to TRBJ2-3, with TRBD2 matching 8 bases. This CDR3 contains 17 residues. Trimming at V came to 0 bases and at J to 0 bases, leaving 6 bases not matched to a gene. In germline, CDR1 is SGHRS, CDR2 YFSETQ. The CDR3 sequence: CASSLDGGEDSTDTQYF. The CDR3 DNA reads TGCGCCAGCAGCTTGGACGGGGGGGAGGACAGCACAGATACGCAGTATTTT.

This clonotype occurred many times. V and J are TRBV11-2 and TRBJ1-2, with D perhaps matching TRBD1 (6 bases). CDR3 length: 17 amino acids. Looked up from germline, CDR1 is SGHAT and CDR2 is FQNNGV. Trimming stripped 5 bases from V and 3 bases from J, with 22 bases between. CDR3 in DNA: TGTGCCAGCAGCCTCTTCATAGGGACATCAGTGGACTATGGCTACACCTTC. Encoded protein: CASSLFIGTSVDYGYTF.

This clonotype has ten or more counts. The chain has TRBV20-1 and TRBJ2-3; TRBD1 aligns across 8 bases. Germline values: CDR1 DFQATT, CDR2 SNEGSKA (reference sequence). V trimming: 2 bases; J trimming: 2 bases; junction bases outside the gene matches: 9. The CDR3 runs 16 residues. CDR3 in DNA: TGCAGTGCTAGAAGCCCTGACAGGGGAGACACAGATACGCAGTATTTT. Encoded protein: CSARSPDRGDTDTQYF.

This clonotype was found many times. The DNA of the CDR3 is TGTGCCAGCAGCCACGACAGGAACTATGGCTACACCTTC. Encoded protein: CASSHDRNYGYTF. The J gene is TRBJ1-2, the V gene TRBV6-5; tentative D call: TRBD1 (6 bases). V was shortened by 6 bases and J by 2 bases, with 10 bases between the two germline ends. Germline assignment: CDR1 MNHEY and CDR2 SVGAGI. The CDR3 is 13 amino acids.

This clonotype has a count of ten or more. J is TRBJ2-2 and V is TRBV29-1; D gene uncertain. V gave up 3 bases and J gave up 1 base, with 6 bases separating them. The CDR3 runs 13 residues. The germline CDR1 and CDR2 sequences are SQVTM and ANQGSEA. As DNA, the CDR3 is TGCAGCGTTGAGAGGCGGAACACCGGGGAGCTGTTTTTT. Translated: CSVERRNTGELFF.

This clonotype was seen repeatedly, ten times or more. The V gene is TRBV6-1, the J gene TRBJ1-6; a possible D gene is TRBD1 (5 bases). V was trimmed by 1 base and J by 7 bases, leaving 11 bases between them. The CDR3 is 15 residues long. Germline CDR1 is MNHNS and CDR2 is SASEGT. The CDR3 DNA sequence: TGTGCCAGCAGTGAAGGGCCCCGACAGAATTCACCCCTCCACTTT. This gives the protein CASSEGPRQNSPLHF.

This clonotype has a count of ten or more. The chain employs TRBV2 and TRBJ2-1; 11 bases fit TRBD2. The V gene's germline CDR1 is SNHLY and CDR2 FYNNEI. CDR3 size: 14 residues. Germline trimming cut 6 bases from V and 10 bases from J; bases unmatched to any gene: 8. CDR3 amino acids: CASRLSSGGAEQFF. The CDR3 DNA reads TGTGCCAGCAGGTTGAGTAGCGGGGGGGCAGAGCAGTTCTTC.

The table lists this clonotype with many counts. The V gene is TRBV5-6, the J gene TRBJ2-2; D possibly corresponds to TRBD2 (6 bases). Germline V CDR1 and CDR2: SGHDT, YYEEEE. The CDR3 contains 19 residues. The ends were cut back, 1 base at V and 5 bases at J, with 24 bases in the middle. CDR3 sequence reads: CASSLRLVPFTSFTGELFF. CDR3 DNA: TGTGCCAGCAGCTTGCGACTAGTTCCTTTTACAAGCTTTACCGGGGAGCTGTTTTTT.

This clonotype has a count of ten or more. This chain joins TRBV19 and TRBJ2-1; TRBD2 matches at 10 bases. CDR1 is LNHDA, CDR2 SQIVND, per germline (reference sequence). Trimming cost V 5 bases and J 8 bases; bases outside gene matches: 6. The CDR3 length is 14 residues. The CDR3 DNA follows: TGTGCCAGTAGTCTAGGACTAGCGGTAGATGAGCAGTTCTTC. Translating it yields CASSLGLAVDEQFF.

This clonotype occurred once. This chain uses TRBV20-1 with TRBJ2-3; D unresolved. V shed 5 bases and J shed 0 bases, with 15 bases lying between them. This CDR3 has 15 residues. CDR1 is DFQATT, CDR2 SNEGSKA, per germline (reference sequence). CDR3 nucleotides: TGCAGTGCTCCAGACTCACAATCTAGCACAGATACGCAGTATTTT. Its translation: CSAPDSQSSTDTQYF.

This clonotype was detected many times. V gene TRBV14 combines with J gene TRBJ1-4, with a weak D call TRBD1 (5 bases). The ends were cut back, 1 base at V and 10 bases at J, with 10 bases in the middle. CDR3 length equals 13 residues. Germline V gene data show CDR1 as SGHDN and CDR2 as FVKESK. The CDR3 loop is CASSQVPQGKLFF. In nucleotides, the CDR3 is TGTGCCAGCAGCCAAGTTCCCCAGGGAAAACTGTTTTTT.

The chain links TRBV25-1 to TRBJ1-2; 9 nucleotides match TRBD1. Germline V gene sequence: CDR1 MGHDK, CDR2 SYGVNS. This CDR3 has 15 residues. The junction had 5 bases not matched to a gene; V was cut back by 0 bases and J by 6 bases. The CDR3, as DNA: TGTGCCAGCAGTGAATATGGGACAGGGAGGGATGGCTACACCTTC. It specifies CASSEYGTGRDGYTF.

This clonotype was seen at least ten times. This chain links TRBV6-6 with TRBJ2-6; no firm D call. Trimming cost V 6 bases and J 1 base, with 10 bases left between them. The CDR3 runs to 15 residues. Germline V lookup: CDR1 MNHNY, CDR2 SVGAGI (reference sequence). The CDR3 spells CASRVQLSGANVLTF. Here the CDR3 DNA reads TGTGCCAGCAGAGTCCAATTATCTGGGGCCAACGTCCTGACTTTC.

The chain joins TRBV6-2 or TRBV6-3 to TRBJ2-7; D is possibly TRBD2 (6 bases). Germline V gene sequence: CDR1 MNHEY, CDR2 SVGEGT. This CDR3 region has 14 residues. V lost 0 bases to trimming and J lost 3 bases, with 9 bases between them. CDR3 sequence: CASSYSGGNYEQYF. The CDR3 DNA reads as TGTGCCAGCAGTTACTCGGGGGGTAACTACGAGCAGTACTTC.

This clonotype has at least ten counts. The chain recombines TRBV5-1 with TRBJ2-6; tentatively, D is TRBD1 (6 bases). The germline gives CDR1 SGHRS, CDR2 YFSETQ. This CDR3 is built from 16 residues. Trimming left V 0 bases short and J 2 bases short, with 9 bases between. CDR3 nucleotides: TGCGCCAGCAGCTTGGTACAGGGTCCTGGGGCCAACGTCCTGACTTTC. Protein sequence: CASSLVQGPGANVLTF.

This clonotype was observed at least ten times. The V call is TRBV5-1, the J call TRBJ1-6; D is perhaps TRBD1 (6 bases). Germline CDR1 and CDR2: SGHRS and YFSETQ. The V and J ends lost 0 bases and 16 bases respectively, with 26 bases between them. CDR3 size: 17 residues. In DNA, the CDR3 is TGCGCCAGCAGCTTGGACCTCCAGCCCCGGGACACCTCTCTGCTCCACTTT. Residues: CASSLDLQPRDTSLLHF.

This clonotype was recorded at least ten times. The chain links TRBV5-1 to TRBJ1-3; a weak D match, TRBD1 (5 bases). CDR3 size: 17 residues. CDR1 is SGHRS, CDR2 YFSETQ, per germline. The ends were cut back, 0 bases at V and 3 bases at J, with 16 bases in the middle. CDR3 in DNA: TGCGCCAGCAGCTTGGTGGGGCTGACCTCCTTTGGAAACACCATATATTTT. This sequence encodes CASSLVGLTSFGNTIYF.

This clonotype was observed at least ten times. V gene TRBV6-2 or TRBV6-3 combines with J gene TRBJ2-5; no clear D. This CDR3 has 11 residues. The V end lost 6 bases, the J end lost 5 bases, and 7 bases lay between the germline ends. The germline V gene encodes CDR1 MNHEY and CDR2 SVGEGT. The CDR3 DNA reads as TGTGCCAGCAGGCTACGGGAGACCCAGTACTTC. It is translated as CASRLRETQYF.

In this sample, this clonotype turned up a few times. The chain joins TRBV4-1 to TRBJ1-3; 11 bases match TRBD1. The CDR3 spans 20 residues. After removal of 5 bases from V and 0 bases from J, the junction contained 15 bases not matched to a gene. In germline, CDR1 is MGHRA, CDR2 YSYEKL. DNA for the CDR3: TGCGCCAGCAGCAACCTGGACAGGGGGCCATATTATACCTCTGGAAACACCATATATTTT. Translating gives CASSNLDRGPYYTSGNTIYF.

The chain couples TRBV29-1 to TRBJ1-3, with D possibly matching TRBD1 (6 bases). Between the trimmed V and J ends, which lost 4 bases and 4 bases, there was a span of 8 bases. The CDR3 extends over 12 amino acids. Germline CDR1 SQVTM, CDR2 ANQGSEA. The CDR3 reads CSVVTGGNTIYF. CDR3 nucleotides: TGCAGCGTTGTAACAGGGGGAAACACCATATATTTT.